This TCR beta chain is from a study of blood T cell repertoires in COVID-19. Whole-study context: Some COVID-19 samples were acute and others convalescent; all came from the United States, Italy and Spain.

The junction had 6 bases not matched to a gene; V was cut back by 4 bases and J by 5 bases. From germline, CDR1 is SGHTA and CDR2 FQGNSA. The CDR3 length is 16 residues. In the authors' workflow: Researchers report that nucleated cell counts were estimated from reference gene primer amplification. Method: immunoSEQ multiplex PCR; TCRdb's copy keeps in-frame clones and lacks some. That table gives V, J and clone size, and the DNA gave D and trimming. The sample includes approximately 230,000 clones, roughly 84% of them seen just once. Material for sequencing was peripheral blood. The source of this sequence is a woman aged 40 to 50 with active or convalescent COVID-19. This chain uses TRBV7-2 with TRBJ2-5, with 14 bases fitting TRBD2. As DNA, the CDR3 is TGTGCCAGCAGCTGGACTAGCGGGGGGTCCTCGGAGACCCAGTACTTC. Protein sequence: CASSWTSGGSSETQYF. Together with reference TRBV7-2 and TRBJ2-5, the CDR3 gives the full variable domain: GAGVSQSPSNKVTEKGKDVELRCDPISGHTALYWYRQSLGQGLEFLIYFQGNSAPDKSGLPSDRFSAERTGGSVSTLTIQRTQQEDSAVYLCASSWTSGGSSETQYFGPGTRLLVL.